The 12 T cell receptor beta chains below all came from one sample that was sequenced in a study of siplizumab effects on memory and regulatory T cells. Generated by immunoSEQ multiplex PCR, the TCRdb table keeps only in-frame clones and is missing some. The sample contains around 100,000 clones, 75% to 95% of which appear only once. Sequencing input: CD4+ T cells sorted from blood. The receptors were gathered from a human donor in good health.

V and J are TRBV11-2 and TRBJ2-7; D call uncertain. V was shortened by 5 bases and J by 1 base, with 15 bases between the two germline ends. There are 15 residues in the CDR3. Germline CDR1 reads SGHAT; CDR2 reads FQNNGV. CDR3 bases: TGTGCCAGCAGCCCATCCTTTGCGGAGTCCTACGAGCAGTACTTC. This translates into CASSPSFAESYEQYF.

This chain joins TRBV7-3 and TRBJ1-1, with 11 positions matching TRBD1. This CDR3 has 15 amino acids. CDR1 is SGHTA, CDR2 FQGTGA, per germline. The J segment lost 7 bases and the V segment lost 4 bases, leaving 8 bases of the junction unmatched. CDR3 protein: CASSYTGTGGIEAFF. In nucleotides, the CDR3 is TGTGCCAGCAGCTACACCGGGACAGGGGGTATTGAAGCTTTCTTT.

This clone has a single count. This chain joins TRBV11-2 and TRBJ1-2; 9 nucleotides align to TRBD1. This CDR3 has 15 residues. V shed 5 bases, J shed 8 bases, and the junction held 12 bases outside the gene matches. Per the germline V gene, CDR1 is SGHAT and CDR2 is FQNNGV. CDR3 coding DNA: TGTGCCAGCAGCCCCCCAACCGGGACAGGGAACGGCTACACCTTC. Protein: CASSPPTGTGNGYTF.

The genes are TRBV5-1 and TRBJ1-3, with D hard to call. Deletions cut 2 bases from V and 0 bases from J, with 3 bases between. This CDR3 has 13 amino acids. The germline V gene has CDR1 SGHRS and CDR2 YFSETQ. This CDR3 reads CASSLHSGNTIYF. The CDR3 DNA reads TGCGCCAGCAGCTTACACTCTGGAAACACCATATATTTT. The variable domain in full, completed from reference TRBV5-1 and TRBJ1-3, reads KAGVTQTPRYLIKTRGQQVTLSCSPISGHRSVSWYQQTPGQGLQFLFEYFSETQRNKGNFPGRFSGRQFSNSRSEMNVSTLELGDSALYLCASSLHSGNTIYFGEGSWLTVV.

The V gene is TRBV6-5, the J gene TRBJ1-1; the D gene is possibly TRBD1 (6 bases). Trimming removed 5 bases at V and 2 bases at J, with 12 bases between. This CDR3 contains 14 residues. Germline V gene sequence: CDR1 MNHEY, CDR2 SVGAGI. The CDR3 here is CASSPGQYNTEAFF. The DNA of the CDR3 is TGTGCCAGCAGTCCCGGACAGTATAACACTGAAGCTTTCTTT.

A few counts support this clone. The rearrangement uses TRBV19 and TRBJ1-5; a weak D match, TRBD1 (5 bases). The CDR3 totals 14 residues. Germline CDR1 LNHDA, CDR2 SQIVND (reference sequence). Trimming shortened V by 4 bases and J by 4 bases, and 11 bases separated the two germline ends. CDR3 loop: CASSKGRDNQPQHF. The CDR3 DNA sequence: TGTGCCAGTAGTAAGGGCAGGGATAATCAGCCCCAGCATTTT.

This chain connects TRBV2 to TRBJ2-7; the match to TRBD1 covers 7 bases. J was trimmed by 2 bases and V by 3 bases; bases with no gene match: 4. The germline CDR1 and CDR2 sequences are SNHLY and FYNNEI. CDR3 length: 14 amino acids. This chain's CDR3 is CASSDGTVAYEQYF. CDR3 nucleotides: TGTGCCAGCAGTGATGGGACAGTCGCCTACGAGCAGTACTTC.

The chain carries TRBV5-4 and TRBJ2-5; D unresolved. Germline V gene lookup returns CDR1 SGHNT and CDR2 YYREEE (reference sequence). The V end was cut by 1 base, the J end by 4 bases, with 8 bases between. The CDR3 has 13 amino acids. The CDR3 DNA reads as TGTGCCAGCAGCTTGTCGCCAAGAGAGACCCAGTACTTC. This sequence encodes CASSLSPRETQYF.

The V gene is TRBV25-1, the J gene TRBJ1-5; D gene ambiguous. Between the trimmed V and J ends, which lost 6 bases and 7 bases, there was a span of 16 bases. Germline CDR1 and CDR2: MGHDK and SYGVNS. The CDR3 loop spans 14 amino acids. DNA for the CDR3: TGTGCCAGCAGCGCCCGGGGTGGAAAACAGCCCCAGCATTTT. Translation: CASSARGGKQPQHF.

CDR3 protein: CASRPQGLAGMTQYF. CDR3 bases: TGTGCCAGCAGGCCTCAGGGACTAGCGGGGATGACCCAGTACTTC. The chain links TRBV2 to TRBJ2-5, with 13 bases fitting TRBD2. Losses at the gene ends were 6 bases for V and 7 bases for J; bases not matched to a gene: 8. This CDR3 has 15 residues. CDR1 is SNHLY, CDR2 FYNNEI, per germline.

The chain has TRBV15 and TRBJ1-2; no reliable D call. The CDR3 runs to 14 residues. The V end lost 1 base, the J end lost 2 bases, and 8 bases lay between the germline ends. The germline CDR1 and CDR2 sequences are LNHNV and YYDKDF (reference sequence). The CDR3 spells CATSRGSLNYGYTF. The CDR3 DNA is TGTGCCACCAGCAGAGGGTCCTTAAACTATGGCTACACCTTC.

The rearrangement joins TRBV12-1 to TRBJ1-1; whether TRBD1, the table's D call, matches the DNA was not checked. TRBV12-1 is a recognized pseudogene. The CDR3 spans 18 residues. CDR3 region: CASSTKGQSLRGNTEAFF. CDR3 sequence (DNA): TGTGCCAGCAGCACAAAGGGACAGTCTCTCAGAGGGAACACTGAAGCTTTCTTT.